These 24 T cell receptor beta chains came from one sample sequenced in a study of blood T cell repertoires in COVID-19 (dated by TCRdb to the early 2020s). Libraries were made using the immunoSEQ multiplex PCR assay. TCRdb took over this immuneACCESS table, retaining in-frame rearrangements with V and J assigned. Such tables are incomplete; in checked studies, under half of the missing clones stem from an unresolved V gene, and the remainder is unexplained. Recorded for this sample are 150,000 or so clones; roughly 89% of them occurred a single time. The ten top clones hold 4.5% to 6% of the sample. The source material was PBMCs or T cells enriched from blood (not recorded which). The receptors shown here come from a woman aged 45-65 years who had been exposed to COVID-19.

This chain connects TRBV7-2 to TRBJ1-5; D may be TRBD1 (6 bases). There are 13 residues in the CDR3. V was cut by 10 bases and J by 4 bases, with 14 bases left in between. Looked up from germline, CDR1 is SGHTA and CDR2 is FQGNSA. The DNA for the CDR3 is TGTGCCATCAGTGGGGGCACTAATCAGCCCCAGCATTTT. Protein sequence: CAISGGTNQPQHF.

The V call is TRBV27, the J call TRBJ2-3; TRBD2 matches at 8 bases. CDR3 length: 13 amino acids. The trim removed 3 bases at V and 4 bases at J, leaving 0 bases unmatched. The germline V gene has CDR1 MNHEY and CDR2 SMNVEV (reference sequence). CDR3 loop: CASSLRGADTQYF. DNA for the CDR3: TGTGCCAGCAGTTTGCGGGGGGCAGATACGCAGTATTTT.

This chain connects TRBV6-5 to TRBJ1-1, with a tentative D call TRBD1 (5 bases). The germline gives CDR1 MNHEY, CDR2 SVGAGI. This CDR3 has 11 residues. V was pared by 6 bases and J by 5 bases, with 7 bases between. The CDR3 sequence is CASRGLTEAFF. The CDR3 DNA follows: TGTGCCAGCAGGGGGCTTACTGAAGCTTTCTTT.

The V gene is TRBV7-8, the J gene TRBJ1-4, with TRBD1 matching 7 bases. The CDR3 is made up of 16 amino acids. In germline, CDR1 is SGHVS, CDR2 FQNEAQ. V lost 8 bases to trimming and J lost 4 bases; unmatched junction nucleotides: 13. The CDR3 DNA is TGTGCCAGCGGCTCAGAAGAGGGACAGATTAATGAAAAACTGTTTTTT. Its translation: CASGSEEGQINEKLFF.

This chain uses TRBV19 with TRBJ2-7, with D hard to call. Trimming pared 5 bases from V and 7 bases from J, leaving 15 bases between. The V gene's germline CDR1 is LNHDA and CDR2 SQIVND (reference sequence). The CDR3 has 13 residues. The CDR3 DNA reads TGTGCCAGTAGTGAGGTGTACTCTGGGGAGCAGTACTTC. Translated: CASSEVYSGEQYF.

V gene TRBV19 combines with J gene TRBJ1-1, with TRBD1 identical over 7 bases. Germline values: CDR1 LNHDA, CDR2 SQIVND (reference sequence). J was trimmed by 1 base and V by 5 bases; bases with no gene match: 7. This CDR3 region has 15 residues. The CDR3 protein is CASSLLGTANTEAFF. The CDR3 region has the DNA TGTGCCAGTAGTCTACTTGGGACAGCGAACACTGAAGCTTTCTTT.

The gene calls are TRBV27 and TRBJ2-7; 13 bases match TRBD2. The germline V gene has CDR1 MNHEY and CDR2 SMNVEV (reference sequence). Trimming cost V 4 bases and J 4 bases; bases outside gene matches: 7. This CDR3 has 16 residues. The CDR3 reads CASSSRLAGGGYEQYF. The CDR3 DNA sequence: TGTGCCAGCAGTTCACGACTAGCGGGAGGAGGTTACGAGCAGTACTTC.

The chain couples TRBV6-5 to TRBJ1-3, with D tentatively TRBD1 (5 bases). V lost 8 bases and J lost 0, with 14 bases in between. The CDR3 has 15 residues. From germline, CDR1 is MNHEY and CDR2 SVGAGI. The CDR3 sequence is CASRGLQSSGNTIYF. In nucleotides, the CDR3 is TGTGCCAGCCGGGGACTCCAGAGCTCTGGAAACACCATATATTTT.

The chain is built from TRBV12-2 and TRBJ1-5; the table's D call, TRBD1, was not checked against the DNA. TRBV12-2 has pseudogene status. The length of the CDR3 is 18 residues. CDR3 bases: TGTGCAAGTCGCTTCGAGGGACAGGGGGTATCTAGCAATCAGCCCCAGCATTTT. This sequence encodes CASRFEGQGVSSNQPQHF.

The CDR3 DNA is TGTGCCAGCAGCCAAGTAGGGGGACTAGCGTACCAAGAGACCCAGTACTTC. The encoded protein is CASSQVGGLAYQETQYF. This chain joins TRBV14 and TRBJ2-5; 10 nucleotides align to TRBD2. After removal of 1 base from V and 0 bases from J, the junction contained 5 bases not matched to a gene. CDR3 length: 17 amino acids. Germline CDR1 SGHDN, CDR2 FVKESK.

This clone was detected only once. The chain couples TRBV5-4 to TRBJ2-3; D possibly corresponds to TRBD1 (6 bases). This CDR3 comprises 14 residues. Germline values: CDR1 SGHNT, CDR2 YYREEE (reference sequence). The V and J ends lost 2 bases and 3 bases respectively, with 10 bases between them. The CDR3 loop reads CASSFIQGTDTQYF. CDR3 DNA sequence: TGTGCCAGCAGCTTCATACAGGGAACAGATACGCAGTATTTT.

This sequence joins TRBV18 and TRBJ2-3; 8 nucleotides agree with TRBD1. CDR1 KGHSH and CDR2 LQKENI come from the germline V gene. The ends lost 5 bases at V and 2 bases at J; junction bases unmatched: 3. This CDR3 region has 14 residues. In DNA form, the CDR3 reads TGTGCCAGCTCATGGACAGGGAACACAGATACGCAGTATTTT. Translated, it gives CASSWTGNTDTQYF.

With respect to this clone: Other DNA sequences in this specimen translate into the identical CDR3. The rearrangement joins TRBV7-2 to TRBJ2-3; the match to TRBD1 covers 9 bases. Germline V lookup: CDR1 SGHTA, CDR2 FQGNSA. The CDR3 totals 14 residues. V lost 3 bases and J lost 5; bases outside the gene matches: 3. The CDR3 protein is CASSFDRGGDTQYF. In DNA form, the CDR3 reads TGTGCCAGCAGCTTTGACAGGGGGGGAGATACGCAGTATTTT.

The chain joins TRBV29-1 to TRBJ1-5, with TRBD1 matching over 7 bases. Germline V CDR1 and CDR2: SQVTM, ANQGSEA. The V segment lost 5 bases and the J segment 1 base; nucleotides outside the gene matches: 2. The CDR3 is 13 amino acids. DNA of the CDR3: TGCAGCGTTTACAGGGGAAGCAATCAGCCCCAGCATTTT. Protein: CSVYRGSNQPQHF.

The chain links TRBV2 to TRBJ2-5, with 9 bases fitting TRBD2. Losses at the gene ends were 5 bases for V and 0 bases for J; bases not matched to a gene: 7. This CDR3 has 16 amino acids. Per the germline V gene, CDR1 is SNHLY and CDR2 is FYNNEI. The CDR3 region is CASSSPTSGNQETQYF. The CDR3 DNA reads TGTGCCAGCAGTAGCCCGACTAGCGGAAACCAAGAGACCCAGTACTTC.

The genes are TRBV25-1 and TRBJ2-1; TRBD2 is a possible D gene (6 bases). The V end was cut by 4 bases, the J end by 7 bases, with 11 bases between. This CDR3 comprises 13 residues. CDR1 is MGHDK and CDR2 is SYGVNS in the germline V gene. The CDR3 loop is CASSVGTLNEQFF. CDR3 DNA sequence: TGTGCCAGCAGTGTCGGGACTCTTAATGAGCAGTTCTTC.

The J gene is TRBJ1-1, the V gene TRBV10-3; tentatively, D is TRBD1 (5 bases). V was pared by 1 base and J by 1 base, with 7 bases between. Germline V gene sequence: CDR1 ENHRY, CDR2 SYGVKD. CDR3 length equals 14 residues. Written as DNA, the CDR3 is TGTGCCATCAGTGAGTGGGGGGAGAACACTGAAGCTTTCTTT. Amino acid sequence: CAISEWGENTEAFF.

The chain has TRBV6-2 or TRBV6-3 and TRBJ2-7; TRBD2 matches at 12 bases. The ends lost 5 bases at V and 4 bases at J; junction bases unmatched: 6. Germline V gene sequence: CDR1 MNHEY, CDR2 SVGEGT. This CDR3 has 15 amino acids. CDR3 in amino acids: CASSPGLAGHYEQYF. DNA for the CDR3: TGTGCCAGCAGTCCCGGACTAGCGGGGCATTACGAGCAGTACTTC.

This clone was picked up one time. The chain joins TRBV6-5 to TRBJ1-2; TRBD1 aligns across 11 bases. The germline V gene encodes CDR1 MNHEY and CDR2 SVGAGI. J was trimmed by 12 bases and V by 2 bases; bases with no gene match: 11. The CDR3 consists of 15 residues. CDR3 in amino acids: CASSYIGTGGERDTF. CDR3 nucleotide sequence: TGTGCCAGCAGTTACATAGGGACAGGGGGAGAGCGGGACACCTTC.

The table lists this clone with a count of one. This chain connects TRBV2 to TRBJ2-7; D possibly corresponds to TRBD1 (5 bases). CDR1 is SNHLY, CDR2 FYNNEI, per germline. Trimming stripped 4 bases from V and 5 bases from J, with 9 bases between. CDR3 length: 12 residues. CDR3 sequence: CASSAGNDEQYF. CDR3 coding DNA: TGTGCCAGCAGTGCAGGGAACGACGAGCAGTACTTC. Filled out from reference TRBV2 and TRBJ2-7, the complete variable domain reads EPEVTQTPSHQVTQMGQEVILRCVPISNHLYFYWYRQILGQKVEFLVSFYNNEISEKSEIFDDQFSVERPDGSNFTLKIRSTKLEDSAMYFCASSAGNDEQYFGPGTRLTVT.

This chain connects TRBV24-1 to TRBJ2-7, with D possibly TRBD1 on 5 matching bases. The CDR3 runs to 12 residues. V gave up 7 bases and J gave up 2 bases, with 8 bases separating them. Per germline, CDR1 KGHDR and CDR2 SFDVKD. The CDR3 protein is CATRGATYEQYF. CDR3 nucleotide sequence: TGTGCCACCAGAGGGGCAACCTACGAGCAGTACTTC.

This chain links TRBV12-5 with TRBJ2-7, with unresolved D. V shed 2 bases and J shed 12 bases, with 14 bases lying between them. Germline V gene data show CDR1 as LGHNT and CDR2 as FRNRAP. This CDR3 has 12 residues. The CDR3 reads CASGLPALTPYF. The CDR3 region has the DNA TGTGCTAGTGGTTTGCCTGCCCTAACCCCGTACTTC. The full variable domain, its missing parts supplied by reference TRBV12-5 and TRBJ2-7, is DARVTQTPRHKVTEMGQEVTMRCQPILGHNTVFWYRQTMMQGLELLAYFRNRAPLDDSGMPKDRFSAEMPDATLATLKIQPSEPRDSAVYFCASGLPALTPYFGPGTRLTVT.

The CDR3 spells CASSSTVTIGEQYF. The CDR3 coding sequence is TGCGCCAGCAGCTCGACTGTAACCATTGGCGAGCAGTACTTC. The V gene is TRBV5-1, the J gene TRBJ2-7; D gene uncertain. The CDR3 is 14 residues long. Looked up from germline, CDR1 is SGHRS and CDR2 is YFSETQ. V dropped 3 bases and J dropped 6 bases, with 16 bases sitting between them.

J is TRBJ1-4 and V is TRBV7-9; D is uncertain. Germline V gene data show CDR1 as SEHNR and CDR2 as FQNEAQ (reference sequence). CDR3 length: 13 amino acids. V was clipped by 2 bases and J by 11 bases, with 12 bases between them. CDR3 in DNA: TGTGCCAGCAGCTTACCCGATAGAGGGAAACTGTTTTTT. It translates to CASSLPDRGKLFF.